This TCR beta chain was captured in a study of blood T cell repertoires in COVID-19. Study as a whole: Some COVID-19 samples were acute and others convalescent; all came from the United States, Italy and Spain. Sources were T cells, B-cell-depleted T cells, or PBMCs; the material itself was cDNA or gDNA.

This clone occurred a few times. Original methodology: Nucleated cell number was recorded as an estimate derived from reference gene primer amplification. TCRdb keeps only in-frame clones here, not all; method: immunoSEQ multiplex PCR. V and J calls and clone size are copied from that table; D and trimming were computed from the DNA. The sample holds roughly 50,000 clones, 75% to 80% seen once. V lost 7 bases and J lost 6, with 10 bases in between. The CDR3 consists of 12 residues. In germline, CDR1 is SGHNT, CDR2 YYREEE (reference sequence). Sequenced input: peripheral blood. This clonotype was sampled from a human donor with active or convalescent COVID-19. The donor label of this sample is uncertain. This chain connects TRBV5-4 to TRBJ2-2, with unresolved D. CDR3 residues: CASLGWAGELFF. The CDR3 nucleotides are TGTGCCAGCCTCGGGTGGGCCGGGGAGCTGTTTTTT.